There are a few counts of the clone carrying this T cell receptor beta chain. Its antigen is still unknown. The trim removed 4 bases at V and 7 bases at J, leaving 5 bases unmatched. Germline V CDR1 and CDR2: KGHSH, LQKENI. There are 15 residues in the CDR3. The sample comes from a study of beta chain features in type 1 diabetes. Study-level background: In all, approximately 100,000,000 sorted cells from all samples were analyzed.

General study results and limits: Researchers report that Type 1 diabetes patients had moderately but significantly shorter TCRB CDR3s across all four CD4+ subsets.

Sequenced material consisted of expressed TCRB transcripts (all of the isolated RNA was reverse transcribed). Data came from immunoSEQ multiplex PCR; TCRdb stores just in-frame clones and leaves some out. The table has about 160,000 clones, 7.8% seen once. Sequencing was carried out using central memory CD4+ T cells from blood. The chain has TRBV18 and TRBJ2-4; the match to TRBD1 covers 12 bases. This clonotype was sampled from a woman in her forties with type 1 diabetes. The CDR3 DNA reads as TGTGCCAGCTCACAGGGACAGGGGGCGACGAACATTCAGTACTTC. It is translated as CASSQGQGATNIQYF. The full variable domain, rest sourced from reference TRBV18 and TRBJ2-4, is NAGVMQNPRHLVRRRGQEARLRCSPMKGHSHVYWYRQLPEEGLKFMVYLQKENIIDESGMPKERFSAEFPKEGPSILRIQQVVRGDSAAYFCASSQGQGATNIQYFGAGTRLSVL.